This entry lists 4 T cell receptor beta chains sequenced from one sample in a study of cytomegalovirus exposure and HLA in healthy donors. This PCR relied on a set of 60 Vbeta primers and 13 Jbeta primers. Some clones are missing from TCRdb's copy, which holds only in-frame ones; the method was immunoSEQ multiplex PCR. The sample table includes more than 45,000 clones. The sequencing sample was made of PBMCs. Every receptor here comes from a woman aged 60-75 years in good health and CMV-seropositive.

The chain carries TRBV6-1 and TRBJ2-1, with 8 nucleotides matching TRBD2. Germline CDR1 is MNHNS and CDR2 is SASEGT. The CDR3 totals 18 residues. Germline trimming cut 2 bases from V and 8 bases from J; bases unmatched to any gene: 17. CDR3 sequence (DNA): TGTGCCAGCAGTGAAATTGGGGCGGGGGGCCAACCCAGGTATGAGCAGTTCTTC. Translation: CASSEIGAGGQPRYEQFF.

The chain links TRBV6-5 to TRBJ1-2; TRBD1 aligns across 8 bases. V lost 7 bases and J lost 7; bases outside the gene matches: 8. The CDR3 extends over 13 amino acids. Germline V CDR1 and CDR2: MNHEY, SVGAGI. The CDR3 coding sequence is TGTGCCAGCACCCATGGGGGACAGGCTGGCTACACCTTC. Its protein product is CASTHGGQAGYTF.

The chain has TRBV19 and TRBJ2-7, with 7 bases that match TRBD1. This CDR3 is built from 15 residues. Germline-derived CDR1 and CDR2 are LNHDA and SQIVND (reference sequence). V shed 6 bases and J 7 bases; nucleotides not matched to a gene: 15. In DNA form, the CDR3 reads TGTGCCAGTAGCTTGGCCGGGACAGCAACCGGGGAGCAGTACTTC. Translation: CASSLAGTATGEQYF.

The V call is TRBV19, the J call TRBJ1-6; unclear D gene. V gave up 9 bases and J gave up 1 base, with 10 bases separating them. This CDR3 spans 14 amino acids. Germline CDR1 and CDR2: LNHDA and SQIVND (reference sequence). Here the CDR3 DNA reads TGTGCCAGCCGGGATGGGTCCTATAATTCACCCCTCCACTTT. Protein: CASRDGSYNSPLHF. The variable domain in full, completed from reference TRBV19 and TRBJ1-6, reads DGGITQSPKYLFRKEGQNVTLSCEQNLNHDAMYWYRQDPGQGLRLIYYSQIVNDFQKGDIAEGYSVSREKKESFPLTVTSAQKNPTAFYLCASRDGSYNSPLHFGNGTRLTVT.